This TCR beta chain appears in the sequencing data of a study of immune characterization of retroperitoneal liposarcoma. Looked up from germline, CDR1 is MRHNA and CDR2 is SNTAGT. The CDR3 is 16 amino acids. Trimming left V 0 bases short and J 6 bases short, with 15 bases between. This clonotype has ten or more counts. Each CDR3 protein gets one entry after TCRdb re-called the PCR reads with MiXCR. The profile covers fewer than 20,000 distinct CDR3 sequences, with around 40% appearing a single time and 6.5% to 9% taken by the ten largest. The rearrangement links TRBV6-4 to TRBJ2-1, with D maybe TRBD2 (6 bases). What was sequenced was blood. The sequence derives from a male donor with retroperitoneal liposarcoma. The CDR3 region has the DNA TGTGCCAGCAGTGACTCAACCGGGACTCCCCCCAATGAGCAGTTCTTC. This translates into CASSDSTGTPPNEQFF.